These 29 T cell receptor beta chains share one sample of origin, sequenced in a study of blood T cell repertoires in COVID-19. Some clones are missing from TCRdb's copy, which holds only in-frame ones; the method was immunoSEQ multiplex PCR. The sample carries roughly 340,000 clones, about 93% recorded once. The sample taken for sequencing was peripheral blood. The origin of the receptors is a woman under 30 who had recovered from COVID-19.

This clone occurred once. The chain recombines TRBV15 with TRBJ2-7; the match to TRBD2 covers 7 bases. The ends lost 5 bases at V and 3 bases at J; junction bases unmatched: 10. The CDR3 is 15 residues long. Germline V CDR1 and CDR2: LNHNV, YYDKDF (reference sequence). In DNA, the CDR3 is TGTGCCACCAGCTTTCGGCGGGAGTACTTCTACGAGCAGTACGTC. Its protein product is CATSFRREYFYEQYV.

This chain uses TRBV11-3 with TRBJ1-3; tentative D call: TRBD1 (6 bases). This CDR3 comprises 15 residues. The germline gives CDR1 SGHNT, CDR2 YENEEA. Trimming took off 1 base at V and 3 bases at J, with 10 bases between the two ends. CDR3 amino acids: CASSLGQVFGNTIYF. CDR3 in DNA: TGTGCCAGCAGCTTAGGACAGGTGTTTGGAAACACCATATATTTT.

The chain is built from TRBV11-3 and TRBJ2-1; 7 bases line up with TRBD1. V trimming: 5 bases; J trimming: 5 bases; junction bases outside the gene matches: 6. Germline-derived CDR1 and CDR2 are SGHNT and YENEEA. CDR3 length: 14 residues. The CDR3 coding sequence is TGTGCCAGCAGCACCCCAGACAGGGACAATGAGCAGTTCTTC. Translation: CASSTPDRDNEQFF.

The rearrangement links TRBV11-2 to TRBJ2-7; weak D call: TRBD1 (6 bases). Germline CDR1 SGHAT, CDR2 FQNNGV. CDR3 length: 12 residues. V was trimmed by 4 bases and J by 3 bases, leaving 7 bases between them. CDR3 sequence (DNA): TGTGCCAGCAGCTCGGACAGCTACGAGCAGTACGTC. Translated, it gives CASSSDSYEQYV.

The chain couples TRBV10-1 to TRBJ2-7; D possibly corresponds to TRBD1 (6 bases). The germline gives CDR1 WNHNN, CDR2 SYGVQD (reference sequence). The CDR3 runs to 13 residues. The V end was cut by 6 bases, the J end by 1 base, with 10 bases between. CDR3 sequence reads: CASRGAMSYEQYV. The DNA for the CDR3 is TGCGCCAGCAGGGGGGCCATGTCCTACGAGCAGTACGTC.

The chain carries TRBV11-2 and TRBJ2-7, with D possibly TRBD2 on 6 matching bases. Germline V lookup: CDR1 SGHAT, CDR2 FQNNGV. The V gene lost 1 base and the J gene lost 3 bases, with 10 bases spanning the gap. The CDR3 is 14 amino acids. CDR3 sequence: CASSLGGVDYEQYV. CDR3 nucleotides: TGTGCCAGCAGCTTAGGCGGGGTAGACTACGAGCAGTACGTC.

This rearrangement joins TRBV13 to TRBJ2-3; TRBD2 matches 8 bases. V lost 3 bases to trimming and J lost 6 bases; unmatched junction nucleotides: 14. CDR1 and CDR2 from the germline V gene are PRHDT and FYEKMQ (reference sequence). CDR3 length: 17 residues. The CDR3 sequence is CASSFRRGGRFVDTQYF. CDR3 nucleotide sequence: TGTGCCAGCAGCTTTAGAAGGGGCGGGAGGTTTGTGGATACGCAGTATTTT.

The chain is built from TRBV9 and TRBJ2-1; 8 bases match TRBD2. With 5 bases clipped from V and 7 bases from J, the junction kept 14 bases outside the gene matches. The germline CDR1 and CDR2 sequences are SGDLS and YYNGEE. The CDR3 contains 16 residues. CDR3 bases: TGTGCCAGCAGGGGGACTTGCGGGAGGCCCCCTAATGAGCAGTTCTTC. This sequence encodes CASRGTCGRPPNEQFF.

V is TRBV6-6 and J is TRBJ1-2, with D perhaps TRBD1 (6 bases). Germline V gene sequence: CDR1 MNHNY, CDR2 SVGAGI (reference sequence). The CDR3 contains 14 residues. Trimming shortened V by 2 bases and J by 6 bases, and 13 bases separated the two germline ends. CDR3 bases: TGTGCCAGCAGTTACATGAAGGGGGTAAATGGCTACACCTTC. The encoded protein is CASSYMKGVNGYTF.

The chain links TRBV6-5 to TRBJ1-1; 10 bases line up with TRBD1. The ends lost 4 bases at V and 3 bases at J; junction bases unmatched: 8. From germline, CDR1 is MNHEY and CDR2 SVGAGI. This CDR3 has 16 amino acids. The CDR3 DNA follows: TGTGCCAGCAGTTCCCGGGACAGGGGATATCACACTGAAGCTTTCTTT. Amino acid sequence: CASSSRDRGYHTEAFF.

The chain joins TRBV9 to TRBJ1-1; 9 nucleotides match TRBD1. Unmatched junction bases numbered 5, after V lost 4 bases and J lost 1 base. Germline CDR1 and CDR2: SGDLS and YYNGEE. The CDR3 consists of 15 residues. The CDR3 bases are TGTGCCAGCAGCCGTACAGGGGGCGAGAACACTGAAGCTTTCTTT. Translated, it gives CASSRTGGENTEAFF.

This clone was detected only once. CDR3 nucleotides: TGTGCCAGCAGCTTAGCGGCAGGCTCCTACGAGCAGTACGTC. Its protein product is CASSLAAGSYEQYV. The rearrangement uses TRBV7-2 and TRBJ2-7; D is ambiguous. The V and J ends lost 0 bases and 0 bases respectively, with 6 bases between them. The CDR3 is made up of 14 amino acids. The germline gives CDR1 SGHTA, CDR2 FQGNSA.

The chain links TRBV10-3 to TRBJ2-7, with D maybe TRBD2 (6 bases). Germline V CDR1 and CDR2: ENHRY, SYGVKD. The CDR3 sequence is 15 residues long. Deletions cut 2 bases from V and 2 bases from J, with 13 bases between. CDR3 bases: TGTGCCATCAGTGAGGGTGGGAGGAACGCCTACGAGCAGTACGTC. Translating gives CAISEGGRNAYEQYV.

The rearrangement links TRBV6-6 to TRBJ1-2; D is uncertain. The CDR3 totals 16 residues. Germline V gene lookup returns CDR1 MNHNY and CDR2 SVGAGI (reference sequence). V lost 7 bases to trimming and J lost 5 bases, with 23 bases between them. The CDR3 loop reads CASTLYGLGLGYGYTF. The CDR3 region has the DNA TGTGCCAGCACCCTCTACGGGTTAGGCCTCGGGTATGGCTACACCTTC.

The CDR3 coding sequence is TGCGCCAGCAGCCAAGATCGGGACAGGGGGTATGGCTACACCTTC. Protein: CASSQDRDRGYGYTF. The chain recombines TRBV4-1 with TRBJ1-2; 11 nucleotides align to TRBD1. Germline V lookup: CDR1 MGHRA, CDR2 YSYEKL. This CDR3 spans 15 amino acids. After removal of 0 bases from V and 5 bases from J, the junction contained 2 bases not matched to a gene.

V and J are TRBV6-5 and TRBJ1-2; D call uncertain. Germline-derived CDR1 and CDR2 are MNHEY and SVGAGI. Trimming took off 2 bases at V and 1 base at J, with 11 bases between the two ends. The CDR3 extends over 15 amino acids. The CDR3 region is CASSYRQTLNYGYTF. In DNA form, the CDR3 reads TGTGCCAGCAGTTACCGACAAACCCTTAACTATGGCTACACCTTC.

This rearrangement joins TRBV5-6 to TRBJ1-1; D may be TRBD1 (6 bases). Germline CDR1 and CDR2: SGHDT and YYEEEE. Trimming pared 4 bases from V and 2 bases from J, leaving 12 bases between. CDR3 length: 14 amino acids. CDR3 loop: CASSPTGSNTEAFF. CDR3 coding DNA: TGTGCCAGCAGCCCAACAGGGTCTAACACTGAAGCTTTCTTT.

The chain links TRBV10-3 to TRBJ2-3; 9 bases are a match to TRBD1. The CDR3 covers 15 residues. Trimming cost V 6 bases and J 5 bases; bases outside gene matches: 9. CDR1 is ENHRY, CDR2 SYGVKD, per germline. CDR3 DNA sequence: TGTGCCATCAGCGGGGGACAGGGTGTCGGAGATACGCAGTATTTT. Amino acids: CAISGGQGVGDTQYF.

The V gene is TRBV30, the J gene TRBJ1-2; maybe TRBD1 (5 bases). V was trimmed by 2 bases and J by 11 bases, leaving 15 bases between them. Per the germline V gene, CDR1 is GTSNPN and CDR2 is SVGIG (reference sequence). The CDR3 extends over 12 amino acids. CDR3 in DNA: TGTGCCTGGAGTCCCGGGGGGAGTCGTTACACCTTC. This sequence encodes CAWSPGGSRYTF.

The sample holds a few counts of this clone. The chain carries TRBV5-4 and TRBJ1-2, with D possibly being TRBD1 (5 bases). CDR1 is SGHNT, CDR2 YYREEE, per germline (reference sequence). The ends were cut back, 2 bases at V and 2 bases at J, with 10 bases in the middle. The CDR3 sequence is 14 residues long. For the CDR3, the DNA is TGTGCCAGCAGCTTTCCAGGGAAGAACTATGGCTACACCTTC. Amino acid sequence: CASSFPGKNYGYTF. The whole variable domain, remainder taken from reference TRBV5-4 and TRBJ1-2, is ETGVTQSPTHLIKTRGQQVTLRCSSQSGHNTVSWYQQALGQGPQFIFQYYREEENGRGNFPPRFSGLQFPNYSSELNVNALELDDSALYLCASSFPGKNYGYTFGSGTRLTVV.

V is TRBV11-3 and J is TRBJ2-3; 11 bases align to TRBD2. Germline V gene sequence: CDR1 SGHNT, CDR2 YENEEA. The CDR3 is 15 residues long. V lost 6 bases and J lost 1; bases outside the gene matches: 3. Here the CDR3 DNA reads TGTGCCAGCAGTTTGACTAGCGGGGGCACAGATACGCAGTATTTT. Protein: CASSLTSGGTDTQYF.

The rearrangement uses TRBV7-8 and TRBJ2-1; a weak D match, TRBD2 (5 bases). CDR1 and CDR2 (germline): SGHVS, FQNEAQ. This CDR3 has 14 amino acids. Trimming left V 8 bases short and J 5 bases short, with 16 bases between. CDR3 in DNA: TGTGCCAGCGTACCTGGGAGATTTGACAATGAGCAGTTCTTC. This translates into CASVPGRFDNEQFF.

The rearrangement links TRBV9 to TRBJ2-3; D possibly corresponds to TRBD1 (6 bases). The germline gives CDR1 SGDLS, CDR2 YYNGEE. The germline V and J ends were trimmed by 3 bases and 5 bases, with 10 bases remaining between them. This CDR3 spans 13 amino acids. Here the CDR3 reads CASSAGVGDTQYF. The CDR3 nucleotides read TGTGCCAGCAGCGCAGGGGTGGGAGATACGCAGTATTTT.

The gene calls are TRBV11-3 and TRBJ1-2; 8 nucleotides match TRBD1. From germline, CDR1 is SGHNT and CDR2 YENEEA. CDR3 length equals 16 residues. V shed 2 bases, J shed 5 bases, and the junction held 10 bases outside the gene matches. This chain's CDR3 is CASSLRPTGEGYGYTF. CDR3 bases: TGTGCCAGCAGCTTAAGGCCGACAGGGGAGGGGTATGGCTACACCTTC.

The chain employs TRBV3-1 (or the pseudogene TRBV3-2) and TRBJ2-1; 11 bases line up with TRBD2. CDR1 is LGHDT, CDR2 YNNKEL, per germline (reference sequence). The CDR3 is 16 amino acids. The trim removed 4 bases at V and 2 bases at J, leaving 4 bases unmatched. CDR3 sequence: CASSPLAGGTYNEQFF. CDR3 nucleotides: TGTGCCAGCAGCCCCCTAGCGGGGGGAACCTACAATGAGCAGTTCTTC.

This clone was recorded only once. The gene calls are TRBV7-9 and TRBJ1-5; the D gene is possibly TRBD1 (5 bases). Per the germline V gene, CDR1 is SEHNR and CDR2 is FQNEAQ (reference sequence). CDR3 length: 12 residues. The V end lost 5 bases, the J end lost 8 bases, and 10 bases lay between the germline ends. The DNA of the CDR3 is TGTGCCAGCAGCCACGCACAGGAGCCCCAGCATTTT. Amino acid sequence: CASSHAQEPQHF.

The chain is built from TRBV7-2 and TRBJ1-1; no reliable D call. V lost 5 bases, J lost 8 bases, and 15 bases lay in between. The length of the CDR3 is 13 residues. In germline, CDR1 is SGHTA, CDR2 FQGNSA. DNA for the CDR3: TGTGCCAGCAGCCCTAGAATGGGTCAGGAAGCTTTCTTT. Translating it yields CASSPRMGQEAFF.

The V and J genes are TRBV5-4 and TRBJ2-3; D possibly corresponds to TRBD1 (6 bases). With 5 bases removed from V and 4 bases from J, the gap between germline ends came to 11 bases. The CDR3 has 13 amino acids. Germline CDR1 is SGHNT and CDR2 is YYREEE (reference sequence). The CDR3 region has the DNA TGTGCCAGCAGTCAACAGGGCGCAGATACGCAGTATTTT. Amino acid sequence: CASSQQGADTQYF. Complete variable domain (other parts from reference TRBV5-4 and TRBJ2-3): ETGVTQSPTHLIKTRGQQVTLRCSSQSGHNTVSWYQQALGQGPQFIFQYYREEENGRGNFPPRFSGLQFPNYSSELNVNALELDDSALYLCASSQQGADTQYFGPGTRLTVL.

In this sample, this clone turned up once. This chain uses TRBV9 with TRBJ2-1; TRBD2 matches 13 bases. The CDR3 runs 15 residues. Germline V gene sequence: CDR1 SGDLS, CDR2 YYNGEE. V lost 8 bases to trimming and J lost 7 bases; unmatched junction nucleotides: 9. The CDR3 protein is CASSFGTSGTNEQFF. DNA for the CDR3: TGTGCCAGTTCATTCGGGACTAGCGGGACGAATGAGCAGTTCTTC. Combining the CDR3 with reference TRBV9 and TRBJ2-1 gives the whole variable domain DSGVTQTPKHLITATGQRVTLRCSPRSGDLSVYWYQQSLDQGLQFLIQYYNGEERAKGNILERFSAQQFPDLHSELNLSSLELGDSALYFCASSFGTSGTNEQFFGPGTRLTVL.